The 3 T cell receptor beta chains below all came from one sample that was sequenced in a study of blood T cell repertoires in COVID-19. Some clones are missing from TCRdb's copy, which holds only in-frame ones; the method was immunoSEQ multiplex PCR. The sample yields about 150,000 clones, 60% to 85% seen once. Sequencing input: peripheral blood. Every receptor here comes from a man aged 50-59 years with active or convalescent COVID-19.

V and J are TRBV27 and TRBJ1-5; the D is unclear. Germline V CDR1 and CDR2: MNHEY, SMNVEV (reference sequence). This CDR3 contains 16 residues. V gave up 1 base and J gave up 2 bases, with 12 bases separating them. The CDR3 spells CASSLYPSGGNQPQHF. The CDR3, as DNA: TGTGCCAGCAGTTTATACCCCAGTGGTGGCAATCAGCCCCAGCATTTT.

This sequence joins TRBV11-2 and TRBJ2-7; D perhaps matches TRBD2 (6 bases). Per germline, CDR1 SGHAT and CDR2 FQNNGV. This CDR3 spans 16 amino acids. V was trimmed by 1 base and J by 6 bases, leaving 19 bases between them. CDR3 protein: CASSLVWYGSSFEQYF. The DNA for the CDR3 is TGTGCCAGCAGCTTAGTCTGGTACGGGAGTAGTTTCGAGCAGTACTTC.

This clone appeared a few times. The chain joins TRBV7-8 to TRBJ2-3, with D uncertain. Germline-derived CDR1 and CDR2 are SGHVS and FQNEAQ. V lost 1 base and J 2 bases, leaving 7 bases between the germline ends. The CDR3 contains 14 residues. This CDR3 is CASSLGHLTDTQYF. The CDR3 DNA reads as TGTGCCAGCAGCTTAGGACACCTCACAGATACGCAGTATTTT.